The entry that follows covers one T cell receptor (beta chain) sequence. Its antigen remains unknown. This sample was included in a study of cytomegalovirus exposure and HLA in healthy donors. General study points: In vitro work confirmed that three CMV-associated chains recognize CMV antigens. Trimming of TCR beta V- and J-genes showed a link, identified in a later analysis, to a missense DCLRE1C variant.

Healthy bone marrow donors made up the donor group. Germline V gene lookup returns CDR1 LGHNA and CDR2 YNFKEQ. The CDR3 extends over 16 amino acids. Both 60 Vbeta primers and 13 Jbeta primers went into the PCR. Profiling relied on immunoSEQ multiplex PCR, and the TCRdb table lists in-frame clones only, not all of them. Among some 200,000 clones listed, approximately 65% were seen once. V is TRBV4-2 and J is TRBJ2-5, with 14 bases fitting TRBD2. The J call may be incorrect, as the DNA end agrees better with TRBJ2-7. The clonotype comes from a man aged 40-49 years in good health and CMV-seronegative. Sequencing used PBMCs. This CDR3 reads CASSQTGTSGSNEQYF. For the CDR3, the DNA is TGTGCCAGCAGCCAAACCGGGACTAGCGGGAGTAACGAGCAGTACTTC.